The source of this T cell receptor (beta chain) is a study of monozygotic twins with inflammatory bowel disease. Findings of the study overall: Against healthy co-twins, IBD patients had lower TCRbeta diversity (measured by inverse Simpson). Differing T cell subtypes remained indistinguishable.

Whole blood served as the source of total RNA, and no T cell sorting took place. cDNA encoding TCRalpha and TCRbeta underwent two nested PCRs of 16 and 9 cycles, each of which was followed by bead purification. TCRdb processed the 5' RACE reads again and assigns one entry to each CDR3 protein, with no DNA. Here the sample table reports about 350,000 distinct CDR3 sequences. For this clonotype: What it recognizes is unknown.

The sequencing input was blood. The sequence derives from a human donor with ulcerative colitis or Crohn's disease, or a healthy co-twin of an affected twin (not recorded which).

CDR3 sequence reads: CASSLSRDAEDTQYF. V is TRBV7-9 and J is TRBJ2-3. CDR3 length: 15 amino acids. The V gene's germline CDR1 is SEHNR and CDR2 FQNEAQ (reference sequence).